This entry lists 20 T cell receptor beta chains sequenced from one sample in a study of OX40 agonist ivuxolimab in advanced cancers. The protocol was immunoSEQ multiplex PCR, while the TCRdb copy is restricted to in-frame clones and leaves out a portion. The repertoire includes 50,000 to 65,000 clones, around 81% of them detected once, and about 1% sits in the top ten. Here the sequenced sample was CD4+ or CD8+ T cells sorted from blood, taken in a trial of the OX40 agonist ivuxolimab. The receptor set was obtained from an adult with an advanced solid tumor such as melanoma, head and neck, liver or kidney cancer.

V usage is TRBV11-3 and J usage is TRBJ2-7, with 7 bases lining up with TRBD1. The CDR3 length is 13 residues. The V and J ends lost 4 bases and 0 bases, in that order; junction bases with no gene match: 0. In germline, CDR1 is SGHNT, CDR2 YENEEA. CDR3 sequence (DNA): TGTGCCAGCAGCTCAGGGGGCTCCTACGAGCAGTACTTC. Its protein is CASSSGGSYEQYF. Complete variable domain (other parts from reference TRBV11-3 and TRBJ2-7): EAGVVQSPRYKIIEKKQPVAFWCNPISGHNTLYWYLQNLGQGPELLIRYENEEAVDDSQLPKDRFSAERLKGVDSTLKIQPAELGDSAVYLCASSSGGSYEQYFGPGTRLTVT.

A few counts support this clone. The chain recombines TRBV9 with TRBJ1-4; 7 positions match TRBD1. Germline trimming cut 0 bases from V and 7 bases from J; bases unmatched to any gene: 6. The CDR3 has 15 residues. From germline, CDR1 is SGDLS and CDR2 YYNGEE. This CDR3 is CASSVGARQGEKLFF. As DNA, the CDR3 is TGTGCCAGCAGCGTAGGAGCGAGACAGGGTGAAAAACTGTTTTTT.

In this sample, this clone turned up a few times. The rearrangement joins TRBV6-7 to TRBJ1-4; D is uncertain. TRBV6-7 is treated as an ORF (open reading frame) with a function not yet certain. The V gene lost 0 bases and the J gene lost 6 bases, with 14 bases spanning the gap. This CDR3 is built from 16 residues. The chain's CDR3 is CASSYSPPRKDEKLFF. As DNA, the CDR3 is TGTGCCAGCAGTTACTCGCCCCCCAGGAAGGATGAAAAACTGTTTTTT.

This rearrangement joins TRBV7-8 to TRBJ1-3, with D possibly TRBD1 on 6 matching bases. This CDR3 has 14 amino acids. CDR1 SGHVS and CDR2 FQNEAQ come from the germline V gene. CDR3 loop: CVGRGDTLGNTIYF. CDR3 nucleotides: TGTGTGGGGAGAGGGGACACACTAGGAAACACCATATATTTT.

This clone was seen only a few times. The chain links TRBV9 to TRBJ2-2; 11 positions agree with TRBD2. Germline values: CDR1 SGDLS, CDR2 YYNGEE. Trimming at V came to 3 bases and at J to 7 bases, leaving 5 bases not matched to a gene. The CDR3 covers 15 residues. CDR3 DNA: TGTGCCAGCAGCGGGGGACTAGCGGTATACGGGGAGCTGTTTTTT. Protein product: CASSGGLAVYGELFF.

The chain employs TRBV19 and TRBJ1-5; D is ambiguous. The length of the CDR3 is 12 residues. Germline V gives CDR1 LNHDA, CDR2 SQIVND (reference sequence). V dropped 3 bases and J dropped 7 bases, with 7 bases sitting between them. In DNA, the CDR3 is TGTGCCAGTAGTATGGACGGGCAGCCCCAGCATTTT. Encoded protein: CASSMDGQPQHF.

The chain carries TRBV7-9 and TRBJ1-2, with a weak D call TRBD1 (5 bases). This CDR3 region has 13 residues. V was clipped by 1 base and J by 6 bases, with 9 bases between them. In germline, CDR1 is SEHNR, CDR2 FQNEAQ (reference sequence). DNA of the CDR3: TGTGCCAGCAGCTTAGTGGCAGGGCATGGCTACACCTTC. It yields the protein CASSLVAGHGYTF.

Notes on this clone: This sample includes further DNA sequences coding for the same CDR3. The J gene is TRBJ1-1, the V gene TRBV5-6, with a weak D call TRBD1 (6 bases). This CDR3 contains 14 residues. Trimming left V 4 bases short and J 3 bases short, with 13 bases between. Germline CDR1 is SGHDT and CDR2 is YYEEEE. The CDR3 DNA reads as TGTGCCAGCAGCGTTGGACAGTCAGACACTGAAGCTTTCTTT. This gives the protein CASSVGQSDTEAFF.

The rearrangement uses TRBV11-2 and TRBJ1-1; TRBD1 is a possible D gene (5 bases). V was cut by 0 bases and J by 7 bases, with 15 bases left in between. This CDR3 region has 15 residues. Per germline, CDR1 SGHAT and CDR2 FQNNGV. Here the CDR3 DNA reads TGTGCCAGCAGCTTAGATGTTGGGTTGGGGGGTGAAGCTTTCTTT. It encodes CASSLDVGLGGEAFF.

CDR3 DNA: TGTGCCTGGAGTGCCCCGGGGGACGAGCAGTACTTC. Protein sequence: CAWSAPGDEQYF. The chain combines TRBV30 with TRBJ2-7, with D maybe TRBD2 (6 bases). CDR1 is GTSNPN, CDR2 SVGIG, per germline (reference sequence). V was clipped by 1 base and J by 5 bases, with 9 bases between them. CDR3 length equals 12 residues.

The chain couples TRBV28 to TRBJ2-1; 10 bases are a match to TRBD1. The CDR3 loop spans 12 amino acids. Germline V gives CDR1 MDHEN, CDR2 SYDVKM. Trimming took 3 bases from V and 13 from J; bases not matched to a gene: 3. The CDR3 loop is CASSLGTGAQFF. The CDR3 DNA reads TGTGCCAGCAGTTTGGGGACAGGGGCTCAGTTCTTC.

This chain joins TRBV5-6 and TRBJ2-7; TRBD1 matches 10 bases. Germline CDR1 and CDR2: SGHDT and YYEEEE. The ends lost 4 bases at V and 2 bases at J; junction bases unmatched: 9. There are 16 residues in the CDR3. The CDR3 is CASSPGMGQGTYEQYF. The CDR3 nucleotides read TGTGCCAGCAGCCCGGGGATGGGACAGGGGACCTACGAGCAGTACTTC.

The rearrangement links TRBV6-5 to TRBJ1-1; D is undetermined. V was pared by 8 bases and J by 6 bases, with 13 bases between. The CDR3 is made up of 12 amino acids. Germline-derived CDR1 and CDR2 are MNHEY and SVGAGI. The DNA for the CDR3 is TGTGCCAGCCGACCTATTGGGGCTGAAGCTTTCTTT. Translation: CASRPIGAEAFF.

In this sample, this clone turned up a few times. The J gene is TRBJ1-1, the V gene TRBV29-1, with TRBD1 matching over 9 bases. Per the germline V gene, CDR1 is SQVTM and CDR2 is ANQGSEA. Unmatched junction bases numbered 7, after V lost 4 bases and J lost 10 bases. The CDR3 totals 12 residues. The CDR3 DNA reads as TGCAGCGTTGGGACAGGGGCCGGAGTAGCTTTCTTT. This translates into CSVGTGAGVAFF. Looking up the rest from reference TRBV29-1 and TRBJ1-1 gives the full variable domain: SAVISQKPSRDICQRGTSLTIQCQVDSQVTMMFWYRQQPGQSLTLIATANQGSEATYESGFVIDKFPISRPNLTFSTLTVSNMSPEDSSIYLCSVGTGAGVAFFGQGTRLTVV.

The V call is TRBV5-1, the J call TRBJ2-3; possibly TRBD1 for D (6 bases). CDR1 SGHRS and CDR2 YFSETQ come from the germline V gene. V lost 0 bases, J lost 6 bases, and 20 bases lay in between. This CDR3 is 17 amino acids long. This chain's CDR3 is CASSLGSTGIGTDTQYF. The CDR3 coding sequence is TGCGCCAGCAGCTTGGGGTCTACAGGGATCGGAACGGATACGCAGTATTTT.

V gene TRBV7-9 combines with J gene TRBJ1-2; D uncertain. CDR3 length: 12 residues. CDR1 is SEHNR and CDR2 is FQNEAQ in the germline V gene (reference sequence). V was cut by 8 bases and J by 2 bases, with 9 bases left in between. Here the CDR3 DNA reads TGTGCCAGCGGCTATAGGAACTATGGCTACACCTTC. It encodes CASGYRNYGYTF.

The gene calls are TRBV7-2 and TRBJ2-5; D is tentatively TRBD1 or TRBD2 (5 bases each). The CDR3 totals 13 residues. The V gene's germline CDR1 is SGHTA and CDR2 FQGNSA. Between the trimmed V and J ends, which lost 5 bases and 4 bases, there was a span of 11 bases. CDR3 region: CASSPGTTETQYF. The DNA of the CDR3 is TGTGCCAGCAGCCCGGGGACGACAGAGACCCAGTACTTC.

The rearrangement links TRBV29-1 to TRBJ1-1; 7 positions agree with TRBD1. The CDR3 extends over 11 amino acids. Losses at the gene ends were 5 bases for V and 6 bases for J; bases not matched to a gene: 3. Germline V gives CDR1 SQVTM, CDR2 ANQGSEA. The chain's CDR3 is CSVLTGPEAFF. CDR3 coding DNA: TGCAGCGTTCTGACAGGGCCTGAAGCTTTCTTT.

The chain recombines TRBV19 with TRBJ2-3; D tentatively fits TRBD1 or TRBD2 (5 bases each). The germline V gene encodes CDR1 LNHDA and CDR2 SQIVND (reference sequence). This CDR3 region has 18 residues. The ends were cut back, 5 bases at V and 2 bases at J, with 23 bases in the middle. This CDR3 reads CASSSTSAGPGLTDTQYF. The DNA of the CDR3 is TGTGCCAGTAGTTCGACCTCGGCAGGGCCTGGACTCACAGATACGCAGTATTTT.

CDR3 DNA: TGTGCCAGCAGCCAGGGCGCAGGAAGCAATCAGCCCCAGCATTTT. It codes for CASSQGAGSNQPQHF. V and J are TRBV5-5 and TRBJ1-5; possibly TRBD1 for D (5 bases). Trimming took off 4 bases at V and 1 base at J, with 12 bases between the two ends. The germline CDR1 and CDR2 sequences are SGHKS and YYEKEE (reference sequence). CDR3 size: 15 residues. Based on the CDR3 plus reference TRBV5-5 and TRBJ1-5, the full variable domain is DAGVTQSPTHLIKTRGQQVTLRCSPISGHKSVSWYQQVLGQGPQFIFQYYEKEERGRGNFPDRFSARQFPNYSSELNVNALLLGDSALYLCASSQGAGSNQPQHFGDGTRLSIL.